The next 29 T cell receptor beta chains were all read from a single sample in a study of cytomegalovirus exposure and HLA in healthy donors. Primers for the PCR totalled 60 Vbeta and 13 Jbeta. The repertoire was sequenced with immunoSEQ multiplex PCR; TCRdb's copy has only in-frame clones and lacks some. The sample carries 110,000 or so clones, around four fifths recorded once. The source material was PBMCs. All receptors come from a man aged 25 to 45 in good health and CMV-seronegative.

This chain links TRBV7-8 with TRBJ2-7; possible D gene TRBD1, 5 bases. Looked up from germline, CDR1 is SGHVS and CDR2 is FQNEAQ. Trimming took 4 bases from V and 0 from J, leaving 13 bases between them. CDR3 size: 15 residues. The CDR3 bases are TGTGCCAGCAGCTCGACCAGGGTACCCTCCTACGAGCAGTACTTC. Translation gives CASSSTRVPSYEQYF.

Concerning this clone: Other DNA sequences in the same sample also yield this CDR3. The chain recombines TRBV5-1 with TRBJ1-1; 9 bases align to TRBD1. The CDR3 loop spans 14 amino acids. Germline V gives CDR1 SGHRS, CDR2 YFSETQ. V lost 2 bases and J lost 5; bases outside the gene matches: 4. CDR3 in DNA: TGCGCCAGCAGCTTACAGGGGGCCGGAACTGAAGCTTTCTTT. This codes for CASSLQGAGTEAFF.

CDR3 coding DNA: TGTGCCAGCAGTTTCCGGAGACAGGATGGCTACACCTTC. Protein: CASSFRRQDGYTF. The chain is built from TRBV27 and TRBJ1-2, with D perhaps TRBD1 (6 bases). V was pared by 3 bases and J by 6 bases, with 11 bases between. Germline CDR1 is MNHEY and CDR2 is SMNVEV (reference sequence). CDR3 length: 13 residues.

The sample holds a few counts of this clone. This chain uses TRBV7-6 with TRBJ2-5; perhaps TRBD2 as D (7 bases). V was trimmed by 5 bases and J by 4 bases, leaving 17 bases between them. The CDR3 is 15 residues long. Germline assignment: CDR1 SGHVS and CDR2 FNYEAQ. The CDR3 sequence is CASSLNGGLGETQYF. DNA for the CDR3: TGTGCCAGCAGCCTTAACGGGGGGCTAGGAGAGACCCAGTACTTC.

The gene calls are TRBV4-3 and TRBJ1-2; TRBD1 matches 7 bases. The CDR3 totals 15 residues. Looked up from germline, CDR1 is LGHNA and CDR2 is YSLEER. Losses at the gene ends were 1 base for V and 5 bases for J; bases not matched to a gene: 7. The CDR3 reads CASSQGTTGEYGYTF. CDR3 DNA: TGCGCCAGCAGCCAAGGGACCACAGGGGAATATGGCTACACCTTC.

This chain connects TRBV18 to TRBJ2-7, with 10 bases aligning to TRBD1. With V trimmed by 3 bases and J by 3 bases, 5 bases remained unmatched. The CDR3 extends over 15 amino acids. Germline assignment: CDR1 KGHSH and CDR2 LQKENI. CDR3 sequence: CASSPGTGEFYEQYF. CDR3 DNA: TGTGCCAGCTCACCCGGGACAGGGGAGTTCTACGAGCAGTACTTC.

The chain links TRBV5-6 to TRBJ1-2; 7 nucleotides align to TRBD1. V was pared by 4 bases and J by 3 bases, with 12 bases of the junction left unmatched. Looked up from germline, CDR1 is SGHDT and CDR2 is YYEEEE. The CDR3 contains 16 residues. Written as DNA, the CDR3 is TGTGCCAGCAGCAAAGGACAGGCGTTGACGGACTATGGCTACACCTTC. Translating it yields CASSKGQALTDYGYTF. The complete variable domain, with remaining parts taken from reference TRBV5-6 and TRBJ1-2, reads DAGVTQSPTHLIKTRGQQVTLRCSPKSGHDTVSWYQQALGQGPQFIFQYYEEEERQRGNFPDRFSGHQFPNYSSELNVNALLLGDSALYLCASSKGQALTDYGYTFGSGTRLTVV.

There are a few counts of this clone. This chain joins TRBV15 and TRBJ2-2; 8 bases align to TRBD1. Germline V CDR1 and CDR2: LNHNV, YYDKDF (reference sequence). Trimming cost V 3 bases and J 6 bases; bases outside gene matches: 9. This CDR3 has 16 amino acids. CDR3 sequence (DNA): TGTGCCACCAGCAGGGACAGGGTTTTTTTCCCCGGGGAGCTGTTTTTT. Translated, it gives CATSRDRVFFPGELFF.

The chain recombines TRBV5-1 with TRBJ2-3; tentative D call: TRBD1 (6 bases). The CDR3 consists of 14 residues. V lost 0 bases and J lost 4, with 9 bases in between. Germline V gene lookup returns CDR1 SGHRS and CDR2 YFSETQ. For the CDR3, the DNA is TGCGCCAGCAGCTTGGTCAGGGGCGCAGATACGCAGTATTTT. This translates into CASSLVRGADTQYF.

The chain links TRBV5-4 to TRBJ2-1, with D tentatively TRBD1 (6 bases). The germline V gene encodes CDR1 SGHNT and CDR2 YYREEE (reference sequence). The CDR3 has 14 amino acids. V lost 4 bases to trimming and J lost 3 bases, with 11 bases between them. CDR3 sequence reads: CASSPRTDYNEQFF. The CDR3 DNA reads TGTGCCAGCAGCCCCCGGACAGACTACAATGAGCAGTTCTTC.

The chain links TRBV5-6 to TRBJ1-4; 7 bases are shared with TRBD1. The CDR3 consists of 15 residues. Per germline, CDR1 SGHDT and CDR2 YYEEEE. The J segment lost 8 bases and the V segment lost 2 bases, leaving 9 bases of the junction unmatched. CDR3 sequence: CASSLRQGWREKLFF. The CDR3 DNA is TGTGCCAGCAGCTTACGACAGGGATGGAGGGAAAAACTGTTTTTT.

This clone showed up just a few times. The chain joins TRBV4-3 to TRBJ2-1; no firm D call. Germline CDR1 LGHNA, CDR2 YSLEER. V was shortened by 2 bases and J by 4 bases, with 6 bases between the two germline ends. The CDR3 runs to 13 residues. CDR3 amino acids: CASSQTQYNEQFF. In DNA, the CDR3 is TGCGCCAGCAGCCAAACACAGTACAATGAGCAGTTCTTC.

This clone was seen more than once but under ten times. The V and J genes are TRBV5-6 and TRBJ2-5; maybe TRBD2 (5 bases). V lost 3 bases and J lost 2, with 8 bases in between. Germline values: CDR1 SGHDT, CDR2 YYEEEE. CDR3 length: 13 residues. CDR3 loop: CASSSGLQETQYF. CDR3 DNA: TGTGCCAGCAGCTCGGGGTTACAAGAGACCCAGTACTTC.

This chain links TRBV6-4 with TRBJ2-2; TRBD2 might be the D (6 bases). Germline values: CDR1 MRHNA, CDR2 SNTAGT. The CDR3 is 15 amino acids. Trimming pared 7 bases from V and 1 base from J, leaving 13 bases between. CDR3 coding DNA: TGTGCCAGCACCCGCGGGGTAGGGAACACCGGGGAGCTGTTTTTT. Translation gives CASTRGVGNTGELFF.

The table lists this clone with a few counts. The J gene is TRBJ2-3, the V gene TRBV4-3, with 8 positions matching TRBD2. The germline gives CDR1 LGHNA, CDR2 YSLEER. J was trimmed by 1 base and V by 0 bases; bases with no gene match: 3. The length of the CDR3 is 16 residues. CDR3: CASSQDLTSGTDTQYF. CDR3 DNA sequence: TGCGCCAGCAGCCAAGATCTGACTAGCGGCACAGATACGCAGTATTTT.

This clone was seen only once. The rearrangement uses TRBV12-5 and TRBJ2-3, with D uncertain. The CDR3 consists of 14 residues. Germline assignment: CDR1 LGHNT and CDR2 FRNRAP. Trimming removed 3 bases from V and 0 bases from J, with 7 bases in between. CDR3 nucleotides: TGTGCTAGTGGTTTAACTACTAGCACAGATACGCAGTATTTT. Translation gives CASGLTTSTDTQYF.

The CDR3, as DNA: TGTGCCAGCAGGGACTCGGGGACTAGCTCCTACGAGCAGTACTTC. Its protein product is CASRDSGTSSYEQYF. The rearrangement links TRBV6-5 to TRBJ2-7; 8 nucleotides agree with TRBD2. CDR1 and CDR2 from the germline V gene are MNHEY and SVGAGI. This CDR3 has 15 residues. With V trimmed by 6 bases and J by 0 bases, 7 bases remained unmatched.

The table lists this clone with a few counts. The V gene is TRBV6-5, the J gene TRBJ2-5; the D gene is possibly TRBD1 (6 bases). Between the trimmed V and J ends, which lost 2 bases and 4 bases, there was a span of 14 bases. Germline CDR1 reads MNHEY; CDR2 reads SVGAGI. The CDR3 totals 15 residues. Here the CDR3 reads CASSYNSHRVETQYF. The CDR3 DNA reads TGTGCCAGCAGTTACAATTCGCACAGGGTAGAGACCCAGTACTTC.

The rearrangement joins TRBV6-6 to TRBJ1-1; the D gene is possibly TRBD1 (5 bases). The length of the CDR3 is 14 residues. Trimming left V 7 bases short and J 3 bases short, with 15 bases between. Germline-derived CDR1 and CDR2 are MNHNY and SVGAGI (reference sequence). The CDR3 DNA reads TGTGCCAGCACCCCGAGCGACAGCTACACTGAAGCTTTCTTT. Encoded protein: CASTPSDSYTEAFF.

CDR3 sequence reads: CASSLAQGDNPLDTQYF. The CDR3 DNA reads TGTGCCAGCAGCTTAGCGCAGGGGGACAATCCCCTAGATACGCAGTATTTT. This chain joins TRBV7-6 and TRBJ2-3, with 7 nucleotides matching TRBD1. Germline V gene lookup returns CDR1 SGHVS and CDR2 FNYEAQ. The CDR3 totals 17 residues. After removal of 0 bases from V and 5 bases from J, the junction contained 11 bases not matched to a gene.

The rearrangement links TRBV7-9 to TRBJ1-2, with D unresolved. The length of the CDR3 is 14 residues. V was clipped by 0 bases and J by 7 bases, with 12 bases between them. Looked up from germline, CDR1 is SEHNR and CDR2 is FQNEAQ (reference sequence). The CDR3 protein is CASSLATIYGGYTF. DNA of the CDR3: TGTGCCAGCAGCTTAGCGACAATCTATGGTGGCTACACCTTC. Looking up the rest from reference TRBV7-9 and TRBJ1-2 gives the full variable domain: DTGVSQNPRHKITKRGQNVTFRCDPISEHNRLYWYRQTLGQGPEFLTYFQNEAQLEKSRLLSDRFSAERPKGSFSTLEIQRTEQGDSAMYLCASSLATIYGGYTFGSGTRLTVV.

The CDR3 loop reads CASSLTTSGGVAGELFF. The CDR3 DNA reads as TGTGCCAGCAGCTTAACGACTAGCGGGGGGGTGGCCGGGGAGCTGTTTTTT. The J gene is TRBJ2-2, the V gene TRBV7-2, with TRBD2 identical over 14 bases. Trimming at V came to 2 bases and at J to 6 bases, leaving 5 bases not matched to a gene. The CDR3 consists of 17 residues. Per germline, CDR1 SGHTA and CDR2 FQGNSA.

This clone was seen more than once but under ten times. The chain combines TRBV6-6 with TRBJ1-2; 7 bases map to TRBD1. V shed 2 bases and J 6 bases; nucleotides not matched to a gene: 6. The V gene's germline CDR1 is MNHNY and CDR2 SVGAGI (reference sequence). The CDR3 has 14 residues. The chain's CDR3 is CASSYTQGKDGYTF. CDR3 DNA: TGTGCCAGCAGTTACACACAGGGGAAGGATGGCTACACCTTC.

The V gene is TRBV9, the J gene TRBJ2-7; a possible D gene is TRBD2 (6 bases). V dropped 3 bases and J dropped 0 bases, with 10 bases sitting between them. Germline-derived CDR1 and CDR2 are SGDLS and YYNGEE. The CDR3 loop spans 14 amino acids. This CDR3 reads CASSADGSSYEQYF. The CDR3 DNA reads as TGTGCCAGCAGCGCCGACGGGAGCTCCTACGAGCAGTACTTC.

The chain joins TRBV7-9 to TRBJ2-7; 8 positions agree with TRBD1. The CDR3 covers 14 residues. Trimming took 4 bases from V and 3 from J; bases not matched to a gene: 5. Germline loops: CDR1 SEHNR, CDR2 FQNEAQ (reference sequence). This chain's CDR3 is CASSSRQGHYEQYF. DNA of the CDR3: TGTGCCAGCAGCTCACGACAGGGGCACTACGAGCAGTACTTC.

This clone was seen a handful of times. The chain has TRBV27 and TRBJ2-7; 8 positions agree with TRBD2. Germline V gives CDR1 MNHEY, CDR2 SMNVEV (reference sequence). This CDR3 region has 15 residues. Germline trimming cut 7 bases from V and 5 bases from J; bases unmatched to any gene: 13. In DNA, the CDR3 is TGTGCCAGCAAACCGGGACTAGGTTTTTCCGACGAGCAGTACTTC. It codes for CASKPGLGFSDEQYF.

The gene calls are TRBV19 and TRBJ1-1, with D possibly TRBD1 on 5 matching bases. The germline gives CDR1 LNHDA, CDR2 SQIVND (reference sequence). This CDR3 has 13 amino acids. Trimming stripped 5 bases from V and 3 bases from J, with 10 bases between. The CDR3 DNA reads as TGTGCCAGTAGTGGGACTGGTCACACTGAAGCTTTCTTT. Encoded protein: CASSGTGHTEAFF. The full variable domain, completed using reference TRBV19 and TRBJ1-1, is DGGITQSPKYLFRKEGQNVTLSCEQNLNHDAMYWYRQDPGQGLRLIYYSQIVNDFQKGDIAEGYSVSREKKESFPLTVTSAQKNPTAFYLCASSGTGHTEAFFGQGTRLTVV.

The rearrangement links TRBV4-3 to TRBJ2-7; tentative D call: TRBD1 (6 bases). The CDR3 extends over 17 amino acids. V lost 0 bases to trimming and J lost 1 base, with 16 bases between them. Germline V lookup: CDR1 LGHNA, CDR2 YSLEER. The CDR3 nucleotides are TGCGCCAGCAGCCAAGAAAGTGGGGTAGGGGGATCCTACGAGCAGTACTTC. Translation: CASSQESGVGGSYEQYF.

The chain combines TRBV29-1 with TRBJ2-5; 7 bases are a match to TRBD2. Gene TRBJ2-7 matches the end of the DNA better, so the J call may be wrong. Per the germline V gene, CDR1 is SQVTM and CDR2 is ANQGSEA. The CDR3 length is 14 residues. The CDR3 here is CSVAVGGEPYEQYF. The CDR3, as DNA: TGCAGCGTTGCGGTTGGGGGGGAACCCTACGAGCAGTACTTC.